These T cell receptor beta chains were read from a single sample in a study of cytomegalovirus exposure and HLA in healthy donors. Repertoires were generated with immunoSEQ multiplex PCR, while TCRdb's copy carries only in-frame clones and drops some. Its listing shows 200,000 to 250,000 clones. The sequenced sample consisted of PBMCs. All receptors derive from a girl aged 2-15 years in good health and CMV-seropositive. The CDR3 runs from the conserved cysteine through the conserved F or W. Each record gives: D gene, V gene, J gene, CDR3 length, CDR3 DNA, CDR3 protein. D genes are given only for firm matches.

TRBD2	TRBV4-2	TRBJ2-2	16	TGTGCCAGCAGATCCCCAGCGGGAGGGAGGGGCGGGGAGCTGTTTTTT	CASRSPAGGRGGELFF
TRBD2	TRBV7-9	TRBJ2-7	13	TGTGCCAGCAGCCGACTAGCGAGCTACGAGCAGTACTTC	CASSRLASYEQYF
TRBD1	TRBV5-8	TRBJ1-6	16	TGTGCCAGCAGCTTGGGACAGGGGGCCGGGGGTTCACCCCTCCACTTT	CASSLGQGAGGSPLHF
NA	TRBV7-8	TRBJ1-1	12	TGTGCCAGCAGCTTAGATGCCAGGGAAGCTTTCTTT	CASSLDAREAFF
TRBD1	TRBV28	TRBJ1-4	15	TGTGCCAGCAGCCAGGGGGGACAGGGGGAAGAAAAACTGTTTTTT	CASSQGGQGEEKLFF
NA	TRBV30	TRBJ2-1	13	TGTGCCTGGAGTGGAGAGGGCGGGAATGAGCAGTTCTTC	CAWSGEGGNEQFF
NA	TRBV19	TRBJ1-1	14	TGTGCCAGTCGTCGCGGGACTAGGGACACTGAAGCTTTCTTT	CASRRGTRDTEAFF
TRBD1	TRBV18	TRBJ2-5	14	TGTGCCAGCTCCCCCGGACAGGGGGTTTGGACCCAGTACTTC	CASSPGQGVWTQYF
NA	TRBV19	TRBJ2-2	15	TGTGCCAGTAGTATAGCCAGGGTAGCAACCGGGGAGCTGTTTTTT	CASSIARVATGELFF
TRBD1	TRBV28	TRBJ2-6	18	TGTGCCAGCAGTTTTCTGGGACAGGGTCCTTCTGGGGCCAACGTCCTGACTTTC	CASSFLGQGPSGANVLTF
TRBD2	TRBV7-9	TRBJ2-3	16	TGTGCCAGCAGCCCAGGGACTAGCGGAATCACAGATACGCAGTATTTT	CASSPGTSGITDTQYF
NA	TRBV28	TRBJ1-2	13	TGTGCCAGCAGTTTTTTAGGGAGCTATGGCTACACCTTC	CASSFLGSYGYTF